This TCR beta chain was captured in a study of cytomegalovirus exposure and HLA in healthy donors. Overall study: There were over 350 genotyped donors. Of these, 81% fell in the genetic ancestry cluster associated with self-reported Caucasian donors.

Use of 60 Vbeta and 13 Jbeta primers characterized the PCR. In the original workflow: Later, about 80 million unique TCR beta chains were counted in an analysis, and around 11 million of them were shared. Sequenced by immunoSEQ multiplex PCR; TCRdb stores in-frame clones only, minus some. The D gene and trimming were derived from the DNA, and the V and J assignments and clone size from that table. This table holds 150,000 to 200,000 clones, approximately 82% found once. With regard to this clone: Its target is not known. A read error may produce the germline difference seen at one junction end.

The CDR3 covers 13 residues. CDR1 is SGHNT and CDR2 is YENEEA in the germline V gene. Study findings and constraints: Most of the TCR beta V segments (in an earlier analysis) were productive either about 87% or about 30% of the time.

The sequenced sample consisted of PBMCs. This clonotype was sampled from a woman aged 40 to 49 in good health and CMV-seropositive. The chain is built from TRBV11-3 and TRBJ1-1, with D perhaps matching TRBD1 (6 bases). This chain's CDR3 is CASSFTGNTGAFF. CDR3 nucleotide sequence: TGTGCCAGCAGCTTTACAGGGAACACTGGAGCTTTCTTT.